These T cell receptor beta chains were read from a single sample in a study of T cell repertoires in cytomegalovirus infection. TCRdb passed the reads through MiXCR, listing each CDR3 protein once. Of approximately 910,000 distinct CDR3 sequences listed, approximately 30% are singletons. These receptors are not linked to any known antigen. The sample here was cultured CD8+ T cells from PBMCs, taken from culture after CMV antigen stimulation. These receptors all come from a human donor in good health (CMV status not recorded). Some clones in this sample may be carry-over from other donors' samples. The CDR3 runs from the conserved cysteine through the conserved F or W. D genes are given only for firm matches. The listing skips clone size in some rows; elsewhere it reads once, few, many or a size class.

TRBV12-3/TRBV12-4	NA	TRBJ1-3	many	CASRGSLSSGNTIYF	TGTGCCAGCAGGGGTTCTCTGAGCTCTGGAAACACCATATATTTT
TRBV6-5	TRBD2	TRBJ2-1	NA	CATGGVYNEQFF	TGTGCCACCGGGGGGGTTTACAATGAGCAGTTCTTC
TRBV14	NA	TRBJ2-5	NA	CASKKGGNRGTQYF	TGTGCCAGCAAAAAGGGGGGAAACCGCGGGACCCAGTACTTC
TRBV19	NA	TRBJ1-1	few	CASAGGGTEAFF	TGTGCCAGCGCCGGAGGGGGCACTGAAGCTTTCTTT
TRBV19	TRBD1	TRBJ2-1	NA	CASSIGTGGYNEQFF	TGTGCCAGTAGTATCGGGACAGGGGGGTACAATGAGCAGTTCTTC
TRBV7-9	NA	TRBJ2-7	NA	CASSAERNPYEQYF	TGTGCCAGCAGCGCAGAGAGAAACCCCTACGAGCAGTACTTC
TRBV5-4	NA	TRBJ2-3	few	CASSLIGGERSTDTQYF	TGTGCCAGCAGCTTGATAGGAGGGGAGAGGAGCACAGATACGCAGTATTTT
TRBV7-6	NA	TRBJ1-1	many	CASSPREGPATEAFF	TGTGCCAGCAGCCCAAGAGAGGGTCCCGCCACTGAAGCTTTCTTT
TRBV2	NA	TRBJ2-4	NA	CATRDLAKNIQYF	TGTGCCACCCGGGACCTAGCCAAAAACATTCAGTACTTC
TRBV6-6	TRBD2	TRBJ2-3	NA	CASSYSVRGDTDTQYF	TGTGCCAGCAGTTACTCGGTGCGGGGGGACACAGATACGCAGTATTTT
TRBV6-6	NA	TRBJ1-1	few	CASTSLRDTGAFF	TGTGCCAGCACCTCCCTCCGGGATACGGGTGCTTTCTTT
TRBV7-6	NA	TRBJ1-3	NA	CASNTGPRNTIYF	TGTGCCAGCAACACAGGCCCGCGAAACACCATATATTTT
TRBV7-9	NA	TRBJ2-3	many	CASEGNDTQYF	TGTGCCAGCGAGGGGAACGATACGCAGTATTTT
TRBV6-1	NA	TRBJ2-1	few	CAIGEVPYNEQFF	TGTGCCATTGGGGAAGTCCCCTACAATGAGCAGTTCTTC
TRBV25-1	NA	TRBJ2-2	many	CASSDLAMAGNTGELFF	TGTGCCAGCAGTGATCTTGCCATGGCGGGCAACACCGGGGAGCTGTTTTTT
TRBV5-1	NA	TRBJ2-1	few	CASSFRDTYNEQFF	TGCGCCAGCAGCTTCAGGGATACCTACAATGAGCAGTTCTTC
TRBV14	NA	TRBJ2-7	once	CASSQDRYEDEQYF	TGTGCCAGCAGCCAAGATCGGTACGAGGACGAGCAGTACTTC
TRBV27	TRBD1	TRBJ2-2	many	CASMPGGPGELFF	TGTGCCAGCATGCCAGGGGGCCCCGGGGAGCTGTTTTTT
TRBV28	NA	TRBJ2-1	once	CASSFPSPGEQFF	TGTGCCAGCAGTTTCCCCAGTCCTGGTGAGCAGTTCTTC
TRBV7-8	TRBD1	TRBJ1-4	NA	CASSSAGGFSEKLFF	TGTGCCAGCAGCTCAGCAGGGGGCTTCAGTGAAAAACTGTTTTTT
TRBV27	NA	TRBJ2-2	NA	CASSPSEGDLPTGELFF	TGTGCCAGCTCCCCATCTGAGGGAGATTTGCCGACCGGGGAGCTGTTTTTT
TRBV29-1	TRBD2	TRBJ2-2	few	CSVGLAGAPGDGGELFF	TGCAGCGTTGGGCTAGCGGGGGCCCCAGGAGATGGCGGGGAGCTGTTTTTT
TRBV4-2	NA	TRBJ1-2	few	CASSQAEQALSYGYTF	TGTGCCAGCAGCCAGGCTGAACAGGCGCTGAGCTATGGCTACACCTTC
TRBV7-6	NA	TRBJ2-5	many	CASSLAHIQKETQYF	TGTGCCAGCAGCTTAGCGCACATTCAAAAAGAGACCCAGTACTTC
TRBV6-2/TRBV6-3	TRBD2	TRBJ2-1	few	CASRTAGGREQFF	TGTGCCAGCAGGACGGCGGGGGGCCGTGAGCAGTTCTTC
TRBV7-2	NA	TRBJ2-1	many	CASSLSWFSGNEQFF	TGTGCCAGCAGCTTATCATGGTTTTCTGGCAATGAGCAGTTCTTC
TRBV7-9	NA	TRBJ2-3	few	CASSPNQRSTDTQYF	TGTGCCAGCAGCCCCAATCAGCGAAGCACAGATACGCAGTATTTT
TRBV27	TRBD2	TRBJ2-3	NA	CASSLTSAQNTDTQYF	TGTGCCAGCAGTTTGACTAGCGCCCAAAACACAGATACGCAGTATTTT